This TCR beta chain was profiled in a study of blood T cell repertoires in COVID-19. Study-level background: Samples of COVID-19 (acute and convalescent) were obtained from the United States, Italy and Spain. PBMCs, B-cell-depleted T cells, or T cells provided the cDNA or gDNA that made up the material.

Methods used by the authors: The authors estimated nucleated cell counts from reference gene primer amplification. Data came from immunoSEQ multiplex PCR; TCRdb stores just in-frame clones and leaves some out. The V and J calls and the clone size are those of that table, but D and trimming were determined from the DNA. The sample gives about 150,000 clones, approximately 88% of which show up once; under 2.5% is in the top ten. V gave up 4 bases and J gave up 0 bases; unmatched junction bases: 0. There are 14 residues in the CDR3. From germline, CDR1 is SGHNT and CDR2 YYREEE (reference sequence). The chain has TRBV5-4 and TRBJ2-2; the match to TRBD2 covers 7 bases. This sequence was found in a man aged 65 to 79 with acute or convalescent COVID-19. Specimen: peripheral blood. CDR3 in DNA: TGTGCCAGCAGCGGGAGGGCGAACACCGGGGAGCTGTTTTTT. Protein sequence: CASSGRANTGELFF. Combining the CDR3 with reference TRBV5-4 and TRBJ2-2 gives the whole variable domain ETGVTQSPTHLIKTRGQQVTLRCSSQSGHNTVSWYQQALGQGPQFIFQYYREEENGRGNFPPRFSGLQFPNYSSELNVNALELDDSALYLCASSGRANTGELFFGEGSRLTVL.